This T cell receptor beta chain was documented in a study of control samples from healthy donors and cancer patients. With 6 bases removed from V and 6 bases from J, the gap between germline ends came to 11 bases. CDR3 length equals 13 residues. CDR1 and CDR2 from the germline V gene are SGHAT and FQNNGV. This clone was found a few times. Assay: immunoSEQ multiplex PCR; the TCRdb copy retains only in-frame clones and omits some. The data contain 98,000 or so clones, about 87% of them singletons. The genes are TRBV11-2 and TRBJ1-4; the D is unclear. The sample comprised blood. The TCR originated in a woman in her sixties or seventies in good health. CDR3 coding DNA: TGTGCCAGCAGGGACTACATGGATGAAAAACTGTTTTTT. It codes for CASRDYMDEKLFF.